This T cell receptor (beta chain) was found in a study of PD-1 blockade in classical Hodgkin lymphoma. The overall study: Treatment was intravenous nivolumab, 3 mg/kg every 2 weeks, until progression. General study findings and limits: The study found that TCR diversity rose significantly by C4D1 in CD4+ but not CD8+ cells. Prior to therapy, complete responders displayed diversity much like that of newly diagnosed patients.

Germline CDR1 ENHRY, CDR2 SYGVKD. The V gene lost 6 bases and the J gene lost 4 bases, with 14 bases spanning the gap. This CDR3 is built from 14 residues. This sample's time point: cycle 4 day 1 (C4D1), after 6 weeks of nivolumab. Each and every patient relapsed after autologous stem cell transplantation, and patients got differing brentuximab vedotin exposure. The protocol was immunoSEQ multiplex PCR, while the TCRdb copy is restricted to in-frame clones and leaves out a portion. This sample has 25,000 to 30,000 clones; just under 80% occur once, and the top ten carry roughly 15%. Remarks on this clone: Antigen unknown.

The sequence was collected from a human donor with classical Hodgkin lymphoma. The specimen comprised peripheral blood mononuclear cells (PBMCs), sampled before the fourth cycle of nivolumab. V and J are TRBV10-3 and TRBJ2-3; TRBD1 might be the D (6 bases). CDR3 sequence (DNA): TGTGCCATCAGGGACAGTGGTAGGGCAGATACGCAGTATTTT. This encodes CAIRDSGRADTQYF.